This T cell receptor beta chain was recovered during a study of neurological immune-mediated disorders. The table lists this clonotype with many counts. Antigen unknown. TCRdb fed the 5' RACE reads into MiXCR, producing one record per CDR3 protein. The sample has over 65,000 distinct CDR3 sequences; 2.5% to 3% are singletons. Overall study findings and caveats: No sharing of CDR3 amino acid sequences was observed among expanded clones across subjects, suggesting private repertoires in all groups.

From germline, CDR1 is SGHAT and CDR2 FQNNGV. The CDR3 is 14 amino acids. V lost 8 bases and J 4 bases, leaving 15 bases between the germline ends. This chain uses TRBV11-2 with TRBJ2-1; D perhaps matches TRBD2 (6 bases). The TCR comes from a woman in her 30s with multiple sclerosis. The sequencing input was PBMCs. The CDR3 nucleotides are TGTGCCAGCGTCGGGACTTCCCATTACAATGAGCAGTTCTTC. The encoded protein is CASVGTSHYNEQFF.